This T cell receptor (beta chain) is from a study of regulatory T cells in long-lasting Graves disease. Arm-PCR of CDR3 regions with iRepertoire HTBI primers generated TCR beta libraries. TCRdb re-called the multiplex PCR reads with MiXCR, one entry per CDR3 protein. The table lists 360,000 or so distinct CDR3 sequences, around 17% of them singletons, with roughly 27% in the top ten. Regarding time point: newly diagnosed GD, antithyroid drugs for less than 3 months. Isolated PBMC RNA provided the starting material for the TCR library. Trimming removed 5 bases from V and 6 bases from J; junction bases left unmatched: 5. Germline V gene data show CDR1 as SGHTA and CDR2 as FQGNSA. There are 15 residues in the CDR3. These data were likewise used in another study, on T cells in Graves' hyperthyroidism and ophthalmopathy.

The chain links TRBV7-2 to TRBJ1-6, with TRBD1 matching 9 bases. The receptor's source is a man aged 40-50 years with Graves disease. The sequences come from peripheral blood mononuclear cells (PBMCs), collected at new diagnosis, from a patient treated with antithyroid drugs. In nucleotides, the CDR3 is TGTGCCAGCAGCCGACCGGGACAGGGTAATTCACCCCTCCACTTT. Translated, it gives CASSRPGQGNSPLHF.